These 27 T cell receptor beta chains came from one sample sequenced in a study of CD8 T cells in ankylosing spondylitis. In TCRdb, the 5' RACE reads were re-called with MiXCR into one record per CDR3 protein. The sample lists approximately 250,000 distinct CDR3 sequences, 8% to 10% occurring once. Sequencing used blood, either unsorted or a sorted T cell fraction (not recorded which). These receptors originate from a female donor with ankylosing spondylitis or in good health (not recorded which).

This clonotype was observed at least ten times. This chain uses TRBV6-2 or TRBV6-3 with TRBJ1-1; D might be TRBD1 (6 bases). This CDR3 is 11 amino acids long. The germline gives CDR1 MNHEY, CDR2 SVGEGT. Trimming took off 8 bases at V and 7 bases at J, with 11 bases between the two ends. The CDR3 region has the DNA TGTGCCAGCGAGACACAGGGTGAAGCTTTCTTT. This sequence encodes CASETQGEAFF.

The table lists this clonotype with a few counts. Here the CDR3 reads CASSYSGVVEQFF. In nucleotides, the CDR3 is TGTGCCAGTAGTTATAGCGGGGTGGTAGAGCAGTTCTTC. V usage is TRBV19 and J usage is TRBJ2-1; 8 bases line up with TRBD2. The CDR3 totals 13 residues. Germline loops: CDR1 LNHDA, CDR2 SQIVND (reference sequence). J lost 10 bases, V lost 5 bases, and 7 bases had no gene match.

This clonotype was recorded at least ten times. V usage is TRBV7-2 and J usage is TRBJ1-6; no reliable D call. V shed 2 bases and J shed 0 bases, with 8 bases lying between them. Germline lookup yields CDR1 SGHTA and CDR2 FQGNSA. This CDR3 contains 16 residues. In DNA form, the CDR3 reads TGTGCCAGCAGCTTAACGGCCAGCTCCTATAATTCACCCCTCCACTTT. Its protein is CASSLTASSYNSPLHF. The full variable domain, completed using reference TRBV7-2 and TRBJ1-6, is GAGVSQSPSNKVTEKGKDVELRCDPISGHTALYWYRQSLGQGLEFLIYFQGNSAPDKSGLPSDRFSAERTGGSVSTLTIQRTQQEDSAVYLCASSLTASSYNSPLHFGNGTRLTVT.

This clonotype was picked up many times. This chain links TRBV7-2 with TRBJ2-1; weak D call: TRBD1 (5 bases). CDR1 SGHTA and CDR2 FQGNSA come from the germline V gene. This CDR3 has 15 amino acids. Trimming stripped 1 base from V and 6 bases from J, with 13 bases between. CDR3 amino acids: CASSLGGVGFNEQFF. CDR3 DNA sequence: TGTGCCAGCAGCTTAGGGGGCGTGGGGTTCAATGAGCAGTTCTTC.

This clonotype was detected only a few times. The V and J genes are TRBV7-9 and TRBJ2-7; D not certain. The CDR3 totals 12 residues. Per germline, CDR1 SEHNR and CDR2 FQNEAQ (reference sequence). The germline V and J ends were trimmed by 2 bases and 7 bases, with 9 bases remaining between them. CDR3 sequence (DNA): TGTGCCAGCAGCTTAACGTACTATGAGCAGTACTTC. Translated, it gives CASSLTYYEQYF.

This clonotype was counted a few times. V is TRBV5-6 and J is TRBJ2-6; maybe TRBD2 (6 bases). Germline values: CDR1 SGHDT, CDR2 YYEEEE. Between the trimmed V and J ends, which lost 0 bases and 1 base, there was a span of 14 bases. The CDR3 has 18 residues. The CDR3 nucleotides read TGTGCCAGCAGCTTGGTTAGAGGGACTCCATCTGGGGCCAACGTCCTGACTTTC. Protein product: CASSLVRGTPSGANVLTF. Full variable domain (outside the CDR3, taken from reference TRBV5-6 and TRBJ2-6): DAGVTQSPTHLIKTRGQQVTLRCSPKSGHDTVSWYQQALGQGPQFIFQYYEEEERQRGNFPDRFSGHQFPNYSSELNVNALLLGDSALYLCASSLVRGTPSGANVLTFGAGSRLTVL.

This clonotype came up many times. The chain combines TRBV9 with TRBJ2-7, with 10 positions matching TRBD2. V shed 0 bases, J shed 2 bases, and the junction held 2 bases outside the gene matches. The CDR3 has 15 amino acids. CDR1 SGDLS and CDR2 YYNGEE come from the germline V gene. CDR3 sequence (DNA): TGTGCCAGCAGCGTAGACCTAGCGGGGGCCTACGAGCAGTACTTC. Protein product: CASSVDLAGAYEQYF.

This clonotype was counted ten times or more. This chain connects TRBV14 to TRBJ2-7; 12 bases match TRBD2. Germline CDR1 is SGHDN and CDR2 is FVKESK. J gave up 6 bases and V 5 bases, and 2 bases lay outside the gene matches. The length of the CDR3 is 13 residues. The CDR3 sequence: CASSSTSGSEQYF. In DNA, the CDR3 is TGTGCCAGCAGCTCGACTAGCGGGAGCGAGCAGTACTTC.

In regard to this clonotype: One end of the junction varies from germline; a read error may be responsible. The chain is built from TRBV28 and TRBJ1-5, with TRBD1 as a possible D gene (5 bases). Germline lookup yields CDR1 MDHEN and CDR2 SYDVKM. The length of the CDR3 is 15 residues. This CDR3 is CASTFTGDSNRPQHF. DNA for the CDR3: TGTGCCAGCACCTTTACAGGCGATAGTAATCGGCCCCAGCATTTT.

This clonotype was found many times. This chain links TRBV10-3 with TRBJ2-2; 10 bases map to TRBD2. The CDR3 spans 14 residues. The germline gives CDR1 ENHRY, CDR2 SYGVKD. The V gene end was trimmed by 11 bases and the J gene end by 5 bases; junction bases not matched to a gene: 8. The CDR3, as DNA: TGTGCCTCCGCTAGCGGGAGAGGTACCGGGGAGCTGTTTTTT. As protein: CASASGRGTGELFF.

There are a few counts of this clonotype. The CDR3 reads CASRHTPGLSTDTQYF. CDR3 DNA sequence: TGTGCCAGCAGGCATACCCCGGGACTAAGCACAGATACGCAGTATTTT. The chain employs TRBV7-6 and TRBJ2-3, with 7 bases identical to TRBD2. V lost 6 bases, J lost 0 bases, and 9 bases stayed unmatched. Germline lookup yields CDR1 SGHVS and CDR2 FNYEAQ. This CDR3 spans 16 amino acids.

This clonotype has at least ten counts. The chain employs TRBV20-1 and TRBJ2-4, with 14 bases identical to TRBD2. Trimming took 2 bases from V and 7 from J; bases not matched to a gene: 4. This CDR3 contains 15 residues. The germline CDR1 and CDR2 sequences are DFQATT and SNEGSKA (reference sequence). The CDR3 sequence is CSARPGTSGSNIQYF. CDR3 nucleotides: TGCAGTGCTAGACCCGGGACTAGCGGGAGTAACATTCAGTACTTC.

This clonotype was picked up many times. The chain has TRBV29-1 and TRBJ2-2; no clear D. The CDR3 runs to 11 residues. The germline V gene has CDR1 SQVTM and CDR2 ANQGSEA. V lost 5 bases and J lost 6, with 7 bases in between. CDR3 region: CSVQWAGELFF. The CDR3 nucleotides read TGCAGCGTTCAGTGGGCCGGGGAGCTGTTTTTT.

This clonotype has ten or more counts. The chain couples TRBV29-1 to TRBJ2-5; 9 bases agree with TRBD1. The CDR3 is 13 amino acids. The ends lost 3 bases at V and 4 bases at J; junction bases unmatched: 3. The V gene's germline CDR1 is SQVTM and CDR2 ANQGSEA. The CDR3 region is CSVETDRGETQYF. Written as DNA, the CDR3 is TGCAGCGTTGAGACGGACAGGGGAGAGACCCAGTACTTC.

This clonotype turned up a few times. The chain combines TRBV18 with TRBJ2-6, with D uncertain. The CDR3 is 16 amino acids. V lost 0 bases and J lost 0, with 6 bases in between. Germline V gives CDR1 KGHSH, CDR2 LQKENI. CDR3 sequence (DNA): TGTGCCAGCTCACCACCGACACCCTCTGGGGCCAACGTCCTGACTTTC. Residues: CASSPPTPSGANVLTF. The variable domain in full, completed from reference TRBV18 and TRBJ2-6, reads NAGVMQNPRHLVRRRGQEARLRCSPMKGHSHVYWYRQLPEEGLKFMVYLQKENIIDESGMPKERFSAEFPKEGPSILRIQQVVRGDSAAYFCASSPPTPSGANVLTFGAGSRLTVL.

This chain links TRBV20-1 with TRBJ2-2, with 9 bases fitting TRBD1. CDR1 and CDR2 from the germline V gene are DFQATT and SNEGSKA (reference sequence). The junction had 6 bases not matched to a gene; V was cut back by 6 bases and J by 4 bases. There are 14 residues in the CDR3. The CDR3 sequence is CSAPGQGSTGELFF. For the CDR3, the DNA is TGCAGTGCCCCGGGACAGGGTAGCACCGGGGAGCTGTTTTTT.

In this sample, this clonotype turned up many times. The rearrangement links TRBV20-1 to TRBJ2-1; D is perhaps TRBD1 or TRBD2 (5 bases each). This CDR3 spans 14 amino acids. V lost 5 bases and J 5 bases, leaving 16 bases between the germline ends. The V gene's germline CDR1 is DFQATT and CDR2 SNEGSKA (reference sequence). CDR3 DNA: TGCAGTGCTGGACCGGGCCGAGGGGACAATGAGCAGTTCTTC. Translated: CSAGPGRGDNEQFF.

This clonotype was detected many times. The chain combines TRBV6-2 or TRBV6-3 with TRBJ2-1; 9 bases line up with TRBD2. The CDR3 sequence is 13 residues long. In germline, CDR1 is MNHEY, CDR2 SVGEGT. V shed 8 bases, J shed 9 bases, and the junction held 8 bases outside the gene matches. CDR3 DNA sequence: TGTGCCAGCCTGCCTAGCGGGGCGAGTGAGCAGTTCTTC. It codes for CASLPSGASEQFF.

This clonotype was recorded at least ten times. The J gene is TRBJ2-4, the V gene TRBV7-8, with 11 bases aligning to TRBD2. CDR3 length: 14 residues. After removal of 11 bases from V and 6 bases from J, the junction contained 9 bases not matched to a gene. Germline CDR1 is SGHVS and CDR2 is FQNEAQ. The CDR3 loop is CASSLTSGTNIQYF. The CDR3 nucleotides read TGTGCCTCTTCTCTGACTAGCGGGACAAACATTCAGTACTTC.

This clonotype appeared many times. The V and J genes are TRBV12-3 or TRBV12-4 and TRBJ2-5; D is unresolved. The V end lost 1 base, the J end lost 5 bases, and 5 bases lay between the germline ends. The CDR3 has 12 residues. The chain's CDR3 is CASSLGRETQYF. The CDR3 nucleotides are TGTGCCAGCAGTTTAGGGCGGGAGACCCAGTACTTC.

This clonotype was observed at least ten times. The V call is TRBV7-2, the J call TRBJ2-7; D call uncertain. CDR1 is SGHTA, CDR2 FQGNSA, per germline. V was clipped by 1 base and J by 5 bases, with 3 bases between them. This CDR3 has 11 residues. The CDR3 nucleotides are TGTGCCAGCAGCTTAGTACACGAGCAGTACTTC. The encoded protein is CASSLVHEQYF.

This clonotype has at least ten counts. The rearrangement uses TRBV20-1 and TRBJ2-5; 8 bases match TRBD2. This CDR3 is 13 amino acids long. Germline lookup yields CDR1 DFQATT and CDR2 SNEGSKA (reference sequence). Trimming removed 3 bases from V and 5 bases from J; junction bases left unmatched: 5. The CDR3 protein is CSASGREGETQYF. Written as DNA, the CDR3 is TGCAGTGCTAGCGGGAGGGAAGGGGAGACCCAGTACTTC.

The V call is TRBV2, the J call TRBJ1-5; D may be TRBD1 (6 bases). The CDR3 sequence is 15 residues long. Germline CDR1 SNHLY, CDR2 FYNNEI. The V and J ends lost 3 bases and 1 base respectively, with 10 bases between them. This CDR3 reads CASSEHRVSNQPQHF. CDR3 sequence (DNA): TGTGCCAGCAGTGAGCACAGGGTAAGCAATCAGCCCCAGCATTTT.

This clonotype was detected only a few times. The chain uses TRBV7-6 and TRBJ2-1, with TRBD2 identical over 8 bases. CDR1 and CDR2 from the germline V gene are SGHVS and FNYEAQ. The CDR3 loop spans 17 amino acids. V trimming: 5 bases; J trimming: 5 bases; junction bases outside the gene matches: 14. The CDR3 coding sequence is TGTGCCAGCAGCCCGCTTCGGAGGGCTAGCGGGCACAATGAGCAGTTCTTC. Its translation: CASSPLRRASGHNEQFF. The full variable domain, in which reference TRBV7-6 and TRBJ2-1 provide the parts outside the CDR3, is GAGVSQSPRYKVTKRGQDVALRCDPISGHVSLYWYRQALGQGPEFLTYFNYEAQQDKSGLPNDRFSAERPEGSISTLTIQRTEQRDSAMYRCASSPLRRASGHNEQFFGPGTRLTVL.

Comments on this clonotype: Possible read error: a much larger clone is one base away. The chain recombines TRBV7-2 with TRBJ2-1; the D gene is possibly TRBD2 (6 bases). The CDR3 has 15 amino acids. Germline loops: CDR1 SGHTA, CDR2 FQGNSA. The CDR3 region is CASSSPGVSYNEQLF. For the CDR3, the DNA is TGTGCCAGCAGCTCCCCGGGGGTCTCCTACAATGAGCAGCTCTTC.

A few counts support this clonotype. The J gene is TRBJ2-1, the V gene TRBV7-9; D is undetermined. The V gene's germline CDR1 is SEHNR and CDR2 FQNEAQ (reference sequence). Trimming pared 4 bases from V and 0 bases from J, leaving 16 bases between. The CDR3 has 17 amino acids. The CDR3 DNA sequence: TGTGCCAGCAGCTCCGGCCCAACAACCAGCTCCTACAATGAGCAGTTCTTC. It specifies CASSSGPTTSSYNEQFF.

This clonotype was seen at least ten times. The chain joins TRBV6-1 to TRBJ1-2; 8 bases line up with TRBD1. Germline CDR1 MNHNS, CDR2 SASEGT. J gave up 6 bases and V 5 bases, and 8 bases lay outside the gene matches. The CDR3 has 14 amino acids. The CDR3 loop reads CASSRDRRTHGYTF. DNA for the CDR3: TGTGCCAGCAGTAGGGACAGGCGGACTCATGGCTACACCTTC.